This record looks at one T cell receptor beta chain sequence and its context. Antigen unknown. The entry originates in a study of cytomegalovirus exposure and HLA in healthy donors. The PCR made use of 60 Vbeta and 13 Jbeta primers. Using immunoSEQ multiplex PCR, the repertoire was profiled, and TCRdb retains in-frame clones only, with some absent. The table lists about 180,000 clones, around three quarters of them singletons. Findings of the study overall: Later analysis found that TCR beta chains associated with HLA were more clonally expanded than other, equally common chains. Across donors, presence/absence analyses took sequencing depth to be roughly uniform. In an earlier analysis, productive rearrangement rates for most beta V segments clustered near 87% or 30%. In vitro confirmation showed three CMV-associated chains to be CMV antigen specific.

The material sequenced was PBMCs. This TCR was recovered from a man aged 35 to 55 in good health and CMV-seronegative.

CDR3 sequence (DNA): TGTGCCAGCAGCCAGACAGGCCCTTATGGCTACACCTTC. This codes for CASSQTGPYGYTF. The rearrangement joins TRBV7-9 to TRBJ1-2; D perhaps matches TRBD1 (6 bases). Trimming took off 5 bases at V and 5 bases at J, with 12 bases between the two ends. The CDR3 length is 13 residues. The germline V gene has CDR1 SEHNR and CDR2 FQNEAQ (reference sequence).